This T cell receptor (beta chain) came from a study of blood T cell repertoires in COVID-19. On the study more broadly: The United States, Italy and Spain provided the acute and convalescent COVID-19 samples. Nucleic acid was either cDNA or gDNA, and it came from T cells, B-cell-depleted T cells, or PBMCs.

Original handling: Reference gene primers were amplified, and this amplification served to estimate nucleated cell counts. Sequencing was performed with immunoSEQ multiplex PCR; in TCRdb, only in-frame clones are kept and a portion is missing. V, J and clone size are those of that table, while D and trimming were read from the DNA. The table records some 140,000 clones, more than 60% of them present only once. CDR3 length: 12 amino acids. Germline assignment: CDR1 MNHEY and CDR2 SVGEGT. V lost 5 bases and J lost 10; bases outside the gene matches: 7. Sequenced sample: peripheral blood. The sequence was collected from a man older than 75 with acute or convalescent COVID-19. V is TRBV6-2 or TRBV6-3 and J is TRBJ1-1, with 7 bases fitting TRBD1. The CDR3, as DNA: TGTGCCAGCAGTGATCCAGGGGGGCGAGCTTTCTTT. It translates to CASSDPGGRAFF.